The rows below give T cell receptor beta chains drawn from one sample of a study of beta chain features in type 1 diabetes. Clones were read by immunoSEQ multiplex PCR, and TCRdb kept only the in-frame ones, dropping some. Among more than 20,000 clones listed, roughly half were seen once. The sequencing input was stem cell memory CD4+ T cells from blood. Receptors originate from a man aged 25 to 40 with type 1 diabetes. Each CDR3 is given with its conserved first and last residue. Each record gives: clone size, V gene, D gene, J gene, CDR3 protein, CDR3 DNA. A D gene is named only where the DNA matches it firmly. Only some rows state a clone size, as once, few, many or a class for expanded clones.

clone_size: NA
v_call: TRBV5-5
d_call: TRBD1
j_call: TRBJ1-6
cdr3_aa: CASSVGGQNNSPLHF
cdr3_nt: TGTGCCAGCAGCGTCGGGGGACAGAATAATTCACCCCTCCACTTT

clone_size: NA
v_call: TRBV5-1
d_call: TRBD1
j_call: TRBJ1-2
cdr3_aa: CASSSGQGAYYGYTF
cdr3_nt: TGCGCCAGCAGCTCTGGACAGGGGGCTTATTATGGCTACACCTTC

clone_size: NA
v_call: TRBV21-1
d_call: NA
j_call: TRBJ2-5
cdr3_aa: CASSIGRLAPQETQYF
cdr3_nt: TGTGCCAGCAGCATTGGGAGACTAGCGCCTCAAGAGACCCAGTACTTC

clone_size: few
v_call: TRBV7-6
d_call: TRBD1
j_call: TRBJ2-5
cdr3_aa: CASSSRTGPETQYF
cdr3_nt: TGTGCCAGCAGCTCTCGGACAGGGCCGGAGACCCAGTACTTC

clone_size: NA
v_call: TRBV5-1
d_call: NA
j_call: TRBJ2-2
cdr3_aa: CASSLVFGELFF
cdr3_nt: TGCGCCAGCAGCTTGGTCTTTGGGGAGCTGTTTTTT

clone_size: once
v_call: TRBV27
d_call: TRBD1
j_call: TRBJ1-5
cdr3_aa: CASSPGDREHQPQHF
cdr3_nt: TGTGCCAGCAGTCCGGGGGACAGGGAGCATCAGCCCCAGCATTTT

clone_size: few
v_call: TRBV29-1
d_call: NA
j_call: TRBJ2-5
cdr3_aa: CSVEGGGEETQYF
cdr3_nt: TGCAGCGTTGAAGGAGGGGGTGAAGAGACCCAGTACTTC

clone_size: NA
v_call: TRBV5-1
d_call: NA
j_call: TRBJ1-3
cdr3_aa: CASSLGQQSSGNTIYF
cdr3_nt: TGCGCCAGCAGCTTGGGACAGCAGAGCTCTGGAAACACCATATATTTT

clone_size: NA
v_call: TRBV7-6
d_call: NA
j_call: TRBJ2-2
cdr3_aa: CASSAQGSNTGELFF
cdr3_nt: TGTGCCAGCAGCGCCCAGGGGTCGAACACCGGGGAGCTGTTTTTT

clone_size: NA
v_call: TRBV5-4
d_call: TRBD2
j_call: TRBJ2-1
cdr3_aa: CASRLAGGGYNEQFF
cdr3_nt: TGTGCCAGCAGGCTAGCGGGAGGGGGCTACAATGAGCAGTTCTTC

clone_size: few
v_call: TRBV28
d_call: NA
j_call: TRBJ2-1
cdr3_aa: CASSFPGQGPNNEQFF
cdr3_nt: TGTGCCAGCAGTTTTCCGGGCCAGGGGCCCAACAATGAGCAGTTCTTC

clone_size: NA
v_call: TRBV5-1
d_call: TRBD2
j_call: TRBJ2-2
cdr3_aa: CASSSTSGANTGELFF
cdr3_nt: TGCGCCAGCAGCTCGACTAGCGGGGCGAACACCGGGGAGCTGTTTTTT

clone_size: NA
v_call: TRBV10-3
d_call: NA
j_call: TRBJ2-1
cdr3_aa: CAIREVGSYNEQFF
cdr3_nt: TGTGCCATCCGAGAGGTGGGGAGCTACAATGAGCAGTTCTTC

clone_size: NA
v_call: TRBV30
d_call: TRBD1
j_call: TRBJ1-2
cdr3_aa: CAWSGQELYGYTF
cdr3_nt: TGTGCCTGGAGCGGACAGGAACTCTATGGCTACACCTTC

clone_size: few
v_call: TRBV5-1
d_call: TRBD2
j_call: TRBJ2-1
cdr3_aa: CASSLDPGGGNEQFF
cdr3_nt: TGCGCCAGCAGCTTGGACCCGGGAGGAGGGAATGAGCAGTTCTTC

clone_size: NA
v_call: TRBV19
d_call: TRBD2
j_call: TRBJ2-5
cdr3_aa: CASSTPGLAGVETQYF
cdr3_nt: TGTGCCAGTAGTACCCCTGGACTAGCGGGAGTAGAGACCCAGTACTTC

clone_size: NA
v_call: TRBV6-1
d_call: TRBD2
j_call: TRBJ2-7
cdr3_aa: CASSEARAGVDEQYF
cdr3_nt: TGTGCCAGCAGTGAAGCGCGAGCGGGGGTAGACGAGCAGTACTTC

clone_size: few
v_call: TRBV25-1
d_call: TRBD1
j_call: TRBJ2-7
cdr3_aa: CASSAMTGNFEQYF
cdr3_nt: TGTGCCAGCAGCGCCATGACAGGGAATTTTGAGCAGTACTTC

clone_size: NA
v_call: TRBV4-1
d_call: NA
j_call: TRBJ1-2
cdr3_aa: CASSQEVFREVGGYTF
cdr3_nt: TGTGCCAGCAGCCAAGAAGTGTTCCGGGAGGTTGGCGGCTACACCTTC

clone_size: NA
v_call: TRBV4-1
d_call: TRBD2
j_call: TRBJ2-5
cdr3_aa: CASQAGFQETQYF
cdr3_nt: TGCGCCAGCCAAGCGGGATTCCAAGAGACCCAGTACTTC

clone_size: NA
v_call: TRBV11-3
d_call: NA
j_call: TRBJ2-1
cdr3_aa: CASSLGGGMGNEQFF
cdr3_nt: TGTGCCAGCAGCTTAGGGGGCGGGATGGGGAATGAGCAGTTCTTC

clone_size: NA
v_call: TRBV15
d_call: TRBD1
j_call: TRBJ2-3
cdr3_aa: CATSNLPGQGGMGTDTQYF
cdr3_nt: TGTGCCACCAGCAATCTCCCGGGACAGGGTGGAATGGGCACAGATACGCAGTATTTT

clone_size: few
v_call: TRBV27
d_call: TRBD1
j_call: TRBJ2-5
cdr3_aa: CASSGRTGVGETQYF
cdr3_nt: TGTGCCAGCAGCGGCCGAACAGGGGTAGGAGAGACCCAGTACTTC

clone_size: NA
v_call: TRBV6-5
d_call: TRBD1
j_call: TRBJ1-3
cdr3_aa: CASSYRDRGNTIYF
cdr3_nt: TGTGCCAGCAGTTACCGGGACAGAGGAAACACCATATATTTT

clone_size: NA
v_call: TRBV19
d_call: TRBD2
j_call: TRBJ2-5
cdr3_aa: CASSGVAGGEETQYF
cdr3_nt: TGTGCCAGTAGTGGGGTAGCGGGAGGGGAAGAGACCCAGTACTTC

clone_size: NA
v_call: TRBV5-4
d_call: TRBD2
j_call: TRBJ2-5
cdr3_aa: CATRGVSRPGTQYF
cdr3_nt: TGTGCCACCCGGGGGGTGTCGCGGCCGGGGACCCAGTACTTC

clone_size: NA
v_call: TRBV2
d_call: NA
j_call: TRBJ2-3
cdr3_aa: CASSEAPTGTDTQYF
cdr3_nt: TGTGCCAGCAGTGAAGCCCCAACCGGGACAGATACGCAGTATTTT

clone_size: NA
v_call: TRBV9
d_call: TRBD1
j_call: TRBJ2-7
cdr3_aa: CASSAPGQGRDEQYF
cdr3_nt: TGTGCCAGCAGCGCGCCGGGACAGGGAAGGGACGAGCAGTACTTC

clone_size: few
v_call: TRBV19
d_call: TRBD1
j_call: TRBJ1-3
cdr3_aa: CAVMDRGLSGNTIYF
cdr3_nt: TGTGCCGTAATGGACAGGGGGCTTTCTGGAAACACCATATATTTT

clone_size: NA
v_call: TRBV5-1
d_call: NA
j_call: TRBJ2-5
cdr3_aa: CASSLTTGLETQYF
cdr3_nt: TGCGCCAGCAGCTTGACTACAGGGTTAGAGACCCAGTACTTC

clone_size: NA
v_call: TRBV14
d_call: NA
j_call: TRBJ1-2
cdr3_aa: CASSQAQGGIYGYTF
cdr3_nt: TGTGCCAGCAGCCAAGCTCAGGGAGGAATCTATGGCTACACCTTC

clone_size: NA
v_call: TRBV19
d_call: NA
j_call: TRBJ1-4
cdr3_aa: CASSLRQATNEKLFF
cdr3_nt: TGTGCCAGTAGTCTCCGACAAGCAACTAATGAAAAACTGTTTTTT

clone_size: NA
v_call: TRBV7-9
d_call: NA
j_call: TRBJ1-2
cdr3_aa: CASSLAGADGYTF
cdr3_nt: TGTGCCAGCAGCTTAGCGGGGGCGGATGGCTACACCTTC

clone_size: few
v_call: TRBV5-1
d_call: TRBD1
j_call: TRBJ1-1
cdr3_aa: CASSSGTENTEAFF
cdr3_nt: TGCGCCAGCAGCTCCGGGACAGAGAACACTGAAGCTTTCTTT

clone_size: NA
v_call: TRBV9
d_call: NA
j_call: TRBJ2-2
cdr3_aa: CASTRAPNTGELFF
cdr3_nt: TGTGCCAGCACCAGGGCTCCGAACACCGGGGAGCTGTTTTTT

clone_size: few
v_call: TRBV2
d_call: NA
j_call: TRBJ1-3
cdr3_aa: CASSEGRRSGNTIYF
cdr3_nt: TGTGCCAGCAGTGAAGGGCGGCGCTCTGGAAACACCATATATTTT

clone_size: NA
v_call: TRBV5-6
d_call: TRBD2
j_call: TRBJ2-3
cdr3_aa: CASSPGLAGADTQYF
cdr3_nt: TGTGCCAGCAGCCCGGGACTAGCGGGAGCAGATACGCAGTATTTT

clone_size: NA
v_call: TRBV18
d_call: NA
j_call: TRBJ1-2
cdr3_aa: CASSPQGPSGYTF
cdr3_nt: TGTGCCAGCTCGCCCCAGGGGCCCTCGGGCTACACCTTC

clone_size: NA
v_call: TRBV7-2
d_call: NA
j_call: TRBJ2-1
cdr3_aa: CASRGQGLSGEQFF
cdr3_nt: TGTGCCAGCCGTGGGCAAGGACTCTCGGGTGAGCAGTTCTTC

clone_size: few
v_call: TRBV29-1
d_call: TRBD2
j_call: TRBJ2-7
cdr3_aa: CSVEALLPSGGEVNYEQYF
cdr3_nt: TGCAGCGTTGAAGCGTTGTTGCCTAGCGGGGGGGAAGTCAATTACGAGCAGTACTTC

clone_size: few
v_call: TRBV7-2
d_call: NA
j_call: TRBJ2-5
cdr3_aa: CASSRGDTYQETQYF
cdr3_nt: TGTGCCAGCAGCCGAGGGGACACGTACCAAGAGACCCAGTACTTC

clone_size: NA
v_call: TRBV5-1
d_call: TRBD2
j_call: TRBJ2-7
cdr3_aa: CASSGRGLAGVHEQYF
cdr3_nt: TGCGCCAGCAGCGGCAGGGGACTAGCGGGGGTACACGAGCAGTACTTC

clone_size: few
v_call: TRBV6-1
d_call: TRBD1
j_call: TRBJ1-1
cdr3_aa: CASTVTGQNTEAFF
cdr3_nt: TGTGCCAGCACCGTGACAGGGCAGAACACTGAAGCTTTCTTT

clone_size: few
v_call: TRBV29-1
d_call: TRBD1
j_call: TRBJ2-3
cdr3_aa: CSGTRTGARRTDTQYF
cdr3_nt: TGCAGCGGAACGCGAACAGGGGCCCGACGCACAGATACGCAGTATTTT

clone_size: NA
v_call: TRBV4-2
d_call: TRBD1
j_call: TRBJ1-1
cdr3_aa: CASSPSGTGAFMNTEAFF
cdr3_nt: TGTGCCAGCAGCCCCTCCGGGACAGGGGCGTTCATGAACACTGAAGCTTTCTTT

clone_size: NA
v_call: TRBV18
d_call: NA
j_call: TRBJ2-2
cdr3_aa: CASSQTHPNTGELFF
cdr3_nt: TGTGCCAGCTCACAGACACATCCGAACACCGGGGAGCTGTTTTTT

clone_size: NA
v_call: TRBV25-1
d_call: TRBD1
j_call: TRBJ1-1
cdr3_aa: CASSARQGWRTEAFF
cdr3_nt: TGTGCCAGCAGTGCTCGACAGGGGTGGAGAACTGAAGCTTTCTTT

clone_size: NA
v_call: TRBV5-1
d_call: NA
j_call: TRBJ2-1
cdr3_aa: CASSPTRNEQFF
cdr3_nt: TGCGCCAGCAGCCCAACGAGGAATGAGCAGTTCTTC

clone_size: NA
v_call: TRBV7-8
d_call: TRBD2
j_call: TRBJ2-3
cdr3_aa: CASSFNSGLGTDTQYF
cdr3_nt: TGTGCCAGCAGCTTTAATAGCGGGTTGGGCACAGATACGCAGTATTTT

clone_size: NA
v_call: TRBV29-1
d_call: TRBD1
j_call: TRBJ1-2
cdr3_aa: CSASGGNYGYTF
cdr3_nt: TGCAGCGCCTCAGGGGGCAACTATGGCTACACCTTC